The clone carrying this T cell receptor (beta chain) was found many times. TCRdb processed the 5' RACE reads anew with MiXCR; each CDR3 protein has one entry. The sample has under 400,000 distinct CDR3 sequences, around a tenth seen once. This entry comes from a study of CD8 T cells in ankylosing spondylitis. Germline V lookup: CDR1 DFQATT, CDR2 SNEGSKA (reference sequence). The CDR3 is made up of 15 amino acids. V lost 6 bases, J lost 1 base, and 15 bases lay in between. The clonotype originates from a female donor with ankylosing spondylitis or in good health (not recorded which). The rearrangement uses TRBV20-1 and TRBJ2-2; maybe TRBD2 (6 bases). The sequenced material came from blood, either unsorted or a sorted T cell fraction (not recorded which). The CDR3 is CSAIVGGKNTGELFF. The CDR3 nucleotides are TGCAGTGCGATTGTGGGGGGAAAGAACACCGGGGAGCTGTTTTTT.